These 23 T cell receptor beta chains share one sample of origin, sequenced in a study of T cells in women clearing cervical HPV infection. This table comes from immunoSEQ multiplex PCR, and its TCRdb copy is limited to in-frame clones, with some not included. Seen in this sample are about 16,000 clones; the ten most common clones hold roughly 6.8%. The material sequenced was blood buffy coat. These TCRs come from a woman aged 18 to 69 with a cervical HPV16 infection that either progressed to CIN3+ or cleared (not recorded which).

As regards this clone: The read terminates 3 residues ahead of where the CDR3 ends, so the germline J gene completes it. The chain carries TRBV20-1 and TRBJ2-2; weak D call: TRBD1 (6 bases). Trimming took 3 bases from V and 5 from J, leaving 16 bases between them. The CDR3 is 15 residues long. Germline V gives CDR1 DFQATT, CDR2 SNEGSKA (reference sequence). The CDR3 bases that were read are TGCAGTGCTAGTCCCCCCCCACAGGGAACCGGGGAG. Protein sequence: CSASPPPQGTGE. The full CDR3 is CSASPPPQGTGELFF.

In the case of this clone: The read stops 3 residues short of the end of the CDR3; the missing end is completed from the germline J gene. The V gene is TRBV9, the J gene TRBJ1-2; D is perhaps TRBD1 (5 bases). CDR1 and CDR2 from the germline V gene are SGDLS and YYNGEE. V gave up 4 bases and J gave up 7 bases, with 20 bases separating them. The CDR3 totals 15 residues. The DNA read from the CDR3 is TGTGCCAGCAGCTCGGGGGGAAGCGGAGGTCCTGGC. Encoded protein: CASSSGGSGGPG. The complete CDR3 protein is CASSSGGSGGPGYTF.

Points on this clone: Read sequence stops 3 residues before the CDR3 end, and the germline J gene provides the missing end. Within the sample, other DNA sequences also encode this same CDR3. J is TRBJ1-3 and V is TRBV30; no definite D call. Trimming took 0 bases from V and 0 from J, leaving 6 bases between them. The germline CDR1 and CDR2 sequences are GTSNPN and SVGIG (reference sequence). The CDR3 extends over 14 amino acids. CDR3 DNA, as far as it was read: TGTGCCTGGAGTGTCGGTGGCTCTGGAAACACC. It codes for CAWSVGGSGNT. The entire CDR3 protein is CAWSVGGSGNTIYF.

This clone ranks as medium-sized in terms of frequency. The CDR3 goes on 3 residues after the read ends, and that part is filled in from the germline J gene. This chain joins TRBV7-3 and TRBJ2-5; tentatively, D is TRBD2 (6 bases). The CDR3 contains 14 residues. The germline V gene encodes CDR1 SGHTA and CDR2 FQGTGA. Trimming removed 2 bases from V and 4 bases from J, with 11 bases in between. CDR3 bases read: TGTGCCAGCAGCTTATTTGGGGGGACAGAGACC. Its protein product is CASSLFGGTET. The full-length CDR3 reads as CASSLFGGTETQYF.

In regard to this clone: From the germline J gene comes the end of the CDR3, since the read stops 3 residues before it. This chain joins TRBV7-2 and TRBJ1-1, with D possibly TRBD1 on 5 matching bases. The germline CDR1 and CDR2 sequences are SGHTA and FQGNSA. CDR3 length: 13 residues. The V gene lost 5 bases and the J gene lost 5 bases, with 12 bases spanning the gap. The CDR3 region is CASSPGPWTEAFF. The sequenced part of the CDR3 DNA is TGTGCCAGCAGCCCAGGGCCGTGGACTGAA.

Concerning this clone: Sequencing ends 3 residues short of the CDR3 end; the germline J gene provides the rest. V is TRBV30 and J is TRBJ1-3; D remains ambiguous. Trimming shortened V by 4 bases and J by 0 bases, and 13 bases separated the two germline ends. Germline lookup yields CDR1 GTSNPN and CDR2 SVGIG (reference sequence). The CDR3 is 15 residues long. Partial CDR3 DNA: TGTGCCTGGACGGGGAGGGTGTTCTCTGGAAACACC. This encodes CAWTGRVFSGNT. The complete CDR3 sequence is CAWTGRVFSGNTIYF.

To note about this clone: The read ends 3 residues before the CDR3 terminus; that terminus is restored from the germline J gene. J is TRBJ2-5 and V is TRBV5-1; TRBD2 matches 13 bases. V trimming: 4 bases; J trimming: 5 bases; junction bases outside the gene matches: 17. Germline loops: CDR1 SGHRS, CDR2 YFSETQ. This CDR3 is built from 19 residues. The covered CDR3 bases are TGCGCCAGCAGCATTGATCCCCCACTAGCGGGGGGGCCGGGGGAGACC. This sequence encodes CASSIDPPLAGGPGET. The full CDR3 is CASSIDPPLAGGPGETQYF.

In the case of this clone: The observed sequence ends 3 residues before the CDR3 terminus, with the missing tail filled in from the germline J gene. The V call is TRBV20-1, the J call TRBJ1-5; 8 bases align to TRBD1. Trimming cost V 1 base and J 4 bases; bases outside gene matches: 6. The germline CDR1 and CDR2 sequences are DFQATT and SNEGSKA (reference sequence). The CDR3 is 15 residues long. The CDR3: CSARVPTGGNQPQHF. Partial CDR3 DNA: TGCAGTGCTAGAGTTCCAACAGGGGGGAATCAGCCC.

CDR3 DNA (partial): TGTGCCAGCAGTGAGCGGGAAGAGACC. It translates to CASSEREET. The entire CDR3 reads CASSEREETQYF. This chain links TRBV2 with TRBJ2-5; maybe TRBD2 (5 bases). The read comes to an end 3 residues before the CDR3 does, leaving the germline J gene to fill in the end. V lost 3 bases and J lost 3, with 5 bases in between. The CDR3 is 12 amino acids. Germline CDR1 reads SNHLY; CDR2 reads FYNNEI.

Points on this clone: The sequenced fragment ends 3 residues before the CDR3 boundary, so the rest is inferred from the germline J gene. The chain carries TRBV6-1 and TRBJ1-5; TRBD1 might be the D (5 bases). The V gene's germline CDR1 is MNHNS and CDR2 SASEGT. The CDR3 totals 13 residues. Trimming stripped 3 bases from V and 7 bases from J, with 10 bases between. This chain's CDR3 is CASSDREEQPQHF. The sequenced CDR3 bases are TGTGCCAGCAGTGACAGGGAGGAACAGCCC.

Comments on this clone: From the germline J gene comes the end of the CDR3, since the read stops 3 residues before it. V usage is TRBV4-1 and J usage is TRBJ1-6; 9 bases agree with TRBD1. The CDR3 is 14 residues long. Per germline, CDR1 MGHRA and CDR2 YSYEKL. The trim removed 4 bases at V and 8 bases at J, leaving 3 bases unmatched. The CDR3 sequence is CASSLRQGDSPLHF. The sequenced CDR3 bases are TGCGCCAGCAGCCTCAGACAGGGGGATTCACCC.

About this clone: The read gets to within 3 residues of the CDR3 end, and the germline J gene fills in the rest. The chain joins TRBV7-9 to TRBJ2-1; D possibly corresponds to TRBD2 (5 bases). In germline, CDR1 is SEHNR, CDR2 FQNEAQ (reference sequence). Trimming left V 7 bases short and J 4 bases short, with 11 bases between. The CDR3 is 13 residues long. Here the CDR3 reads CASTPRGYNEQFF. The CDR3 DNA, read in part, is TGTGCCAGCACCCCGAGAGGGTACAATGAG.

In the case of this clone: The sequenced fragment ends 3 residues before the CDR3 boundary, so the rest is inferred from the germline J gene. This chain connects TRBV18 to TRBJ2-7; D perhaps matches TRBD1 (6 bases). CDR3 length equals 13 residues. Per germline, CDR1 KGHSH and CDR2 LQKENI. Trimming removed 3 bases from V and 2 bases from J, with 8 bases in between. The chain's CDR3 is CASSPTGTYEQYF. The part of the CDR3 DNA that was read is TGTGCCAGCTCACCCACAGGGACCTACGAG.

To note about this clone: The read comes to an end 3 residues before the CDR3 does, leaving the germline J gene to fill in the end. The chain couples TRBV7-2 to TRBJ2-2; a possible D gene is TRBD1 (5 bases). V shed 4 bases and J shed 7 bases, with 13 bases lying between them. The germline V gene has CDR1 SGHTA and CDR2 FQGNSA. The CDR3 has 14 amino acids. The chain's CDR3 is CASSSSRGDGELFF. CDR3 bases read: TGTGCCAGCAGCTCCAGTAGGGGTGACGGGGAG.

Here the CDR3 reads CASSRQGLNTGELFF. The CDR3 DNA, read in part, is TGTGCCAGCAGCCGACAGGGTTTGAACACCGGGGAG. The chain uses TRBV7-8 and TRBJ2-2; 7 bases agree with TRBD1. The read finishes 3 residues shy of the CDR3 end, and the germline J gene is used to complete it. CDR1 is SGHVS, CDR2 FQNEAQ, per germline. The junction had 4 bases not matched to a gene; V was cut back by 5 bases and J by 1 base. This CDR3 is 15 amino acids long.

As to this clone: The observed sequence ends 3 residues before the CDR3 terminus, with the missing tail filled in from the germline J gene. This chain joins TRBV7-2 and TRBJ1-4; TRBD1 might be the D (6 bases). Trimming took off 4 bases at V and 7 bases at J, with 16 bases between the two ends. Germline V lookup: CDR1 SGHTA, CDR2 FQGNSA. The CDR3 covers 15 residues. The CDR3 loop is CASSSYHTGSEKLFF. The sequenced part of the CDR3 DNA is TGTGCCAGCAGCTCCTATCACACAGGGAGTGAAAAA.

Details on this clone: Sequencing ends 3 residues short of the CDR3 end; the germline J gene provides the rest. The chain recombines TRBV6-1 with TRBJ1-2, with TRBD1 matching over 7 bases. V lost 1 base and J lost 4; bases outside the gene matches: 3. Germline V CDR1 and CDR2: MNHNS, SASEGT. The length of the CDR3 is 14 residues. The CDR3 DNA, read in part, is TGTGCCAGCAGTGAAGGACAGGGAAGCTATGGC. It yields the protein CASSEGQGSYG. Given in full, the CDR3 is CASSEGQGSYGYTF.

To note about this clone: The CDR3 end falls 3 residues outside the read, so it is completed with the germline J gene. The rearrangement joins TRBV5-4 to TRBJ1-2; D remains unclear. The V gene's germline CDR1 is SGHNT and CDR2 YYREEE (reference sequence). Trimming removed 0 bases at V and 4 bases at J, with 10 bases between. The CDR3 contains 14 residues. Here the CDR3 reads CASSLALTGYGYTF. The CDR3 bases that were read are TGTGCCAGCAGCTTGGCCCTGACGGGCTATGGC.

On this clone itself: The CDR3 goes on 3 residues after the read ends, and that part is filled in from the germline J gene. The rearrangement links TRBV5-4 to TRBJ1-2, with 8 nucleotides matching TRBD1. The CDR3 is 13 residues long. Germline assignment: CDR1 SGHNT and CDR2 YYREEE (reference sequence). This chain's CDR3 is CASRIQGANGYTF. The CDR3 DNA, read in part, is TGTGCCAGCAGGATCCAGGGGGCGAACGGC.

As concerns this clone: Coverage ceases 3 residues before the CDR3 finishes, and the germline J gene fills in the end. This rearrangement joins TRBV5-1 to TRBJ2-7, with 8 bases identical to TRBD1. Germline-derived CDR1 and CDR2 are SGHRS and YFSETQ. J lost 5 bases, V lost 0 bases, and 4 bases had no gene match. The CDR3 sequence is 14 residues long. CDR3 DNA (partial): TGCGCCAGCAGCTTGGACCCGACAGGGGACGAG. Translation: CASSLDPTGDE. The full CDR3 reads CASSLDPTGDEQYF.

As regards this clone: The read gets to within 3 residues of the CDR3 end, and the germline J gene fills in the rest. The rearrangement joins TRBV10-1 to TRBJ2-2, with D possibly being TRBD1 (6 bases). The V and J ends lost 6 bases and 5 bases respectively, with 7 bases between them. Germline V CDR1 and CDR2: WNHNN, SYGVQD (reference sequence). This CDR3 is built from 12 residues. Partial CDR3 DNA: TGCGCCAGCAGACAGGGTACCGGGGAG. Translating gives CASRQGTGE. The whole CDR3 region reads CASRQGTGELFF.

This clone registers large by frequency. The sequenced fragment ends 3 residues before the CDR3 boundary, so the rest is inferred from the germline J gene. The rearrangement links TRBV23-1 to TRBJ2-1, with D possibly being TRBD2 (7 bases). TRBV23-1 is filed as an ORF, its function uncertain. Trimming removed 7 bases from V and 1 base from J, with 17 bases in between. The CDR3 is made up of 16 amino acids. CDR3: CASKRHAGASYNEQFF. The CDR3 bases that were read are TGCGCCAGCAAGCGTCATGCGGGGGCGTCCTACAATGAG.

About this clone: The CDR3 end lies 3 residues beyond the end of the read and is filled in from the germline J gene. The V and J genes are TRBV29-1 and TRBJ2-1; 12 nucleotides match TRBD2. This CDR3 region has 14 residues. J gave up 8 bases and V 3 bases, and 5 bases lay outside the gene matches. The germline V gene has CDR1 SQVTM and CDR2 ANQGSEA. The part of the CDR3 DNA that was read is TGCAGCGTTGAGAGACTAGCGGGGGTCCATGAG. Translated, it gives CSVERLAGVHE. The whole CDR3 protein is CSVERLAGVHEQFF.